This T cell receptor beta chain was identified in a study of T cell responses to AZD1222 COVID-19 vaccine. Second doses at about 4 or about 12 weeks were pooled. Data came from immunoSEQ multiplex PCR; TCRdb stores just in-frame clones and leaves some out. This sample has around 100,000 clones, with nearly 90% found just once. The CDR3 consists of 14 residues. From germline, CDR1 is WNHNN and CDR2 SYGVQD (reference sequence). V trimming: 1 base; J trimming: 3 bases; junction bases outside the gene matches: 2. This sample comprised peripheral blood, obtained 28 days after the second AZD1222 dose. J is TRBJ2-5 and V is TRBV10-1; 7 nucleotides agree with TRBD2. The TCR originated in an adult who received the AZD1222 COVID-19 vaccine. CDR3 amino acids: CASSELGLEETQYF. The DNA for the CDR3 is TGCGCCAGCAGTGAGTTAGGACTAGAAGAGACCCAGTACTTC.